One sample yielded the 20 T cell receptor beta chains listed below, sequenced in a study of T cell clonality in common variable immunodeficiency. Method: immunoSEQ multiplex PCR; TCRdb's copy keeps in-frame clones and lacks some. The sample lists around 45,000 clones, none appearing once, the ten largest making up approximately 5.9%. The sample was peripheral blood mononuclear cells. These receptors were obtained from a person between 18 and 75 years old in good health.

At least ten counts were recorded for this clone. The read terminates 3 residues before the CDR3 end, so the remaining end is supplied by the germline J gene. The rearrangement links TRBV5-1 to TRBJ2-2; TRBD1 matches at 7 bases. CDR3 length: 16 amino acids. Per germline, CDR1 SGHRS and CDR2 YFSETQ. Trimming cost V 0 bases and J 1 base; bases outside gene matches: 3. The CDR3 is CASSLGTGLNTGELFF. CDR3 DNA (partial): TGCGCCAGCAGCTTGGGGACAGGCCTGAACACCGGGGAG.

This clone showed up just a few times. Sequencing ends 3 residues short of the CDR3 end; the germline J gene provides the rest. The chain uses TRBV7-9 and TRBJ1-1; tentatively, D is TRBD1 (6 bases). The length of the CDR3 is 14 residues. CDR1 SEHNR and CDR2 FQNEAQ come from the germline V gene (reference sequence). V was clipped by 1 base and J by 4 bases, with 10 bases between them. The CDR3 is CASSLEGGGTEAFF. The sequenced CDR3 bases are TGTGCCAGCAGCTTAGAAGGAGGGGGCACTGAA.

This clone showed up many times. One end of the junction fails to match germline, which may point to a read error. The CDR3 end falls 3 residues outside the read, so it is completed with the germline J gene. The chain couples TRBV4-1 to TRBJ1-6; no firm D call. This CDR3 has 15 residues. Germline CDR1 and CDR2: MGHRA and YSYEKL. The DNA read from the CDR3 is TGCGGCAGCCGCCACCACGAACAGTTAGACTCACCC. It codes for CGSRHHEQLDSP. The whole CDR3 region reads CGSRHHEQLDSPLHF.

This clone was picked up many times. The sequence runs out 3 residues before the end of the CDR3; the remainder is reconstructed from the germline J gene. The rearrangement uses TRBV11-2 and TRBJ2-5; possibly TRBD2 for D (6 bases). The V end was cut by 6 bases, the J end by 5 bases, with 19 bases between. Germline V gene lookup returns CDR1 SGHAT and CDR2 FQNNGV. The CDR3 runs to 15 residues. The CDR3 DNA, read in part, is TGTGCCAGCAGTTCCACTCGGGCGGCGGGGGAGACC. Amino acids: CASSSTRAAGET. From start to end, the CDR3 is CASSSTRAAGETQYF. The full variable domain, with the rest looked up from reference TRBV11-2 and TRBJ2-5, is EAGVAQSPRYKIIEKRQSVAFWCNPISGHATLYWYQQILGQGPKLLIQFQNNGVVDDSQLPKDRFSAERLKGVDSTLKIQPAKLEDSAVYLCASSSTRAAGETQYFGPGTRLLVL.

The sample holds many counts of this clone. The read gets to within 3 residues of the CDR3 end, and the germline J gene fills in the rest. The chain joins TRBV5-1 to TRBJ1-6, with a possible D match to TRBD1 (6 bases). Trimming took 1 base from V and 5 from J, leaving 10 bases between them. Germline CDR1 SGHRS, CDR2 YFSETQ. CDR3 size: 15 residues. Here the CDR3 reads CASSLSGQNNSPLHF. The sequenced CDR3 bases are TGCGCCAGCAGCTTGAGCGGACAGAATAATTCACCC.

This clone was seen repeatedly, ten times or more. The read finishes 3 residues shy of the CDR3 end, and the germline J gene is used to complete it. The chain links TRBV30 to TRBJ1-2; the D is unclear. The CDR3 is 13 residues long. V was trimmed by 3 bases and J by 2 bases, leaving 10 bases between them. Germline CDR1 GTSNPN, CDR2 SVGIG (reference sequence). The CDR3: CAWSDGLNYGYTF. CDR3 DNA (partial): TGTGCCTGGAGCGACGGACTCAACTATGGC.

This clone has ten or more counts. With the read ending 3 residues before the CDR3 end, the germline J gene is used to fill in that end. This rearrangement joins TRBV19 to TRBJ1-5, with 7 bases aligning to TRBD1. Per germline, CDR1 LNHDA and CDR2 SQIVND (reference sequence). There are 17 residues in the CDR3. V lost 5 bases, J lost 0 bases, and 10 bases stayed unmatched. The covered CDR3 bases are TGTGCCAGTAGTGCCCCGGGACAGCCTAATAGCAATCAGCCC. Residues: CASSAPGQPNSNQP. The whole CDR3 sequence is CASSAPGQPNSNQPQHF.

This clone was picked up many times. The read is 3 residues too short to cover the CDR3 end, so that end is filled in from the germline J gene. The gene calls are TRBV19 and TRBJ2-3; 10 nucleotides line up with TRBD2. The CDR3 runs 16 residues. Looked up from germline, CDR1 is LNHDA and CDR2 is SQIVND (reference sequence). CDR3 bases read: TGTGCCAGTAGTATCGCAATAGCGGGGGGTAGAGAGACG. Its translation: CASSIAIAGGRET. The full CDR3 reads CASSIAIAGGRETQYF.

This clone has just a few counts. The read halts 3 residues ahead of the CDR3 end, with the missing end drawn from the germline J gene. The chain has TRBV7-9 and TRBJ2-1; TRBD1 is a possible D gene (7 bases). Trimming pared 4 bases from V and 6 bases from J, leaving 10 bases between. The CDR3 covers 13 residues. Germline V gene data show CDR1 as SEHNR and CDR2 as FQNEAQ (reference sequence). The CDR3 loop is CASSWGDSNEQFF. Incomplete CDR3 DNA: TGTGCCAGCAGCTGGGGGGACAGCAATGAG.

This clone was counted many times. The CDR3 end is not reached by the read, which stops 3 residues before it; the germline J gene fills it in. The genes are TRBV14 and TRBJ2-7; D perhaps matches TRBD1 (6 bases). The V gene's germline CDR1 is SGHDN and CDR2 FVKESK. V was trimmed by 3 bases and J by 4 bases, leaving 13 bases between them. The CDR3 covers 14 residues. The DNA read from the CDR3 is TGTGCCAGCAGCCAGTCCCAGGGGTTTTACGAG. Translation gives CASSQSQGFYE. The CDR3 in full is CASSQSQGFYEQYF.

Many counts were recorded for this clone. The CDR3 end lies 3 residues beyond the end of the read and is filled in from the germline J gene. The chain carries TRBV18 and TRBJ2-5; TRBD2 agrees at 7 bases. Per the germline V gene, CDR1 is KGHSH and CDR2 is LQKENI. After removal of 3 bases from V and 1 base from J, the junction contained 5 bases not matched to a gene. This CDR3 has 15 residues. The covered CDR3 bases are TGTGCCAGCTCACCGAATAGCGGGCCCCAAGAGACC. As protein: CASSPNSGPQET. The entire CDR3 protein reads CASSPNSGPQETQYF. The full variable domain, with the rest looked up from reference TRBV18 and TRBJ2-5, is NAGVMQNPRHLVRRRGQEARLRCSPMKGHSHVYWYRQLPEEGLKFMVYLQKENIIDESGMPKERFSAEFPKEGPSILRIQQVVRGDSAAYFCASSPNSGPQETQYFGPGTRLLVL.

This clone was found many times. The read ends 3 residues shy of where the CDR3 ends; the end is completed using the germline J gene. The V and J genes are TRBV13 and TRBJ2-3, with 9 positions matching TRBD1. Germline CDR1 is PRHDT and CDR2 is FYEKMQ (reference sequence). This CDR3 is built from 18 residues. Unmatched junction bases numbered 15, after V lost 4 bases and J lost 4 bases. The CDR3 DNA, read in part, is TGTGCCAGCAGCTCCTCCCCGGGACAGGGATATGGCCCAGATACG. Translation: CASSSSPGQGYGPDT. The whole CDR3 sequence reads CASSSSPGQGYGPDTQYF.

This clone is medium-sized (0.01 to 0.1%) by share. The read halts 3 residues ahead of the CDR3 end, with the missing end drawn from the germline J gene. This rearrangement joins TRBV4-2 to TRBJ2-1; 9 nucleotides align to TRBD2. Germline lookup yields CDR1 LGHNA and CDR2 YNFKEQ. The junction had 6 bases not matched to a gene; V was cut back by 0 bases and J by 9 bases. The CDR3 is 15 amino acids. Incomplete CDR3 DNA: TGTGCCAGCAGCCAAGAACTCGCGGGGGGGCGTGAG. Translating it yields CASSQELAGGRE. The whole CDR3 sequence reads CASSQELAGGREQFF.

Concerning this clone itself: With the read ending 3 residues before the CDR3 end, the germline J gene is used to fill in that end. V and J are TRBV10-2 and TRBJ1-2; TRBD1 matches at 8 bases. CDR1 and CDR2 (germline): WSHSY, SAAADI. Trimming at V came to 2 bases and at J to 5 bases, leaving 7 bases not matched to a gene. The CDR3 has 15 residues. The CDR3 sequence: CASSERAGGRYGYTF. The CDR3 DNA, read in part, is TGCGCCAGCAGTGAGCGGGCAGGGGGCAGGTATGGC.

This clone has at least ten counts. The CDR3 extends 3 residues past the end of the read, so its final part is completed from the germline J gene. The chain is built from TRBV2 and TRBJ2-5; D might be TRBD1 (5 bases). The V and J ends lost 7 bases and 5 bases respectively, with 14 bases between them. The CDR3 loop spans 13 amino acids. Germline assignment: CDR1 SNHLY and CDR2 FYNNEI. Partial CDR3 DNA: TGTGCCAGCACTACAGGCGAGGTGGAGACC. Translation: CASTTGEVET. The whole CDR3 is CASTTGEVETQYF.

This clone was detected many times. The read stops 3 residues short of the end of the CDR3; the missing end is completed from the germline J gene. The chain is built from TRBV7-7 and TRBJ2-5, with TRBD1 matching over 8 bases. This CDR3 is built from 16 residues. Germline values: CDR1 SSHAT, CDR2 FNYEAQ (reference sequence). After removal of 2 bases from V and 5 bases from J, the junction contained 10 bases not matched to a gene. The CDR3 loop reads CASSLIPGGTVETQYF. CDR3 bases read: TGTGCCAGCAGCTTAATCCCAGGGGGCACTGTGGAGACC.

This clone has only a few counts. Read coverage stops 3 residues before the CDR3 terminus; the germline J gene supplies the remainder. The chain has TRBV10-3 and TRBJ2-7; the match to TRBD2 covers 8 bases. V lost 6 bases and J lost 0; bases outside the gene matches: 13. Germline CDR1 ENHRY, CDR2 SYGVKD. This CDR3 is built from 17 residues. The part of the CDR3 DNA that was read is TGTGCCATCAGCCCCCTTACTAGCGGCTTTAGCTCCTACGAG. It is translated as CAISPLTSGFSSYE. The entire CDR3 sequence reads CAISPLTSGFSSYEQYF.

Ten or more counts support this clone. Read data end 3 residues before the CDR3 end; the end is taken from the germline J gene. The chain is built from TRBV11-2 and TRBJ2-5; 7 bases map to TRBD2. The CDR3 length is 15 residues. V was clipped by 4 bases and J by 5 bases; unmatched bases: 10. Germline CDR1 SGHAT, CDR2 FQNNGV. The CDR3 sequence is CASSSDAGTTETQYF. The part of the CDR3 DNA that was read is TGTGCCAGCAGCTCCGACGCCGGGACTACGGAGACC. Combining the CDR3 with reference TRBV11-2 and TRBJ2-5 gives the whole variable domain EAGVAQSPRYKIIEKRQSVAFWCNPISGHATLYWYQQILGQGPKLLIQFQNNGVVDDSQLPKDRFSAERLKGVDSTLKIQPAKLEDSAVYLCASSSDAGTTETQYFGPGTRLLVL.

This clone was observed many times. The CDR3 end lies 3 residues beyond the end of the read and is filled in from the germline J gene. J is TRBJ2-5 and V is TRBV7-6, with 8 bases matching TRBD1. The CDR3 is 18 amino acids. Germline V gene lookup returns CDR1 SGHVS and CDR2 FNYEAQ. Trimming removed 5 bases from V and 4 bases from J; junction bases left unmatched: 18. Partial CDR3 DNA: TGTGCCAGCAGCCCACACCTCTCGGGACAGGTCTTACCAGAGACC. Translating gives CASSPHLSGQVLPET. The CDR3 in full is CASSPHLSGQVLPETQYF.

This clone was seen repeatedly, ten times or more. The observed sequence ends 3 residues before the CDR3 terminus, with the missing tail filled in from the germline J gene. V is TRBV19 and J is TRBJ1-4, with D possibly TRBD1 on 6 matching bases. V was cut by 3 bases and J by 9 bases, with 11 bases left in between. CDR3 length: 13 residues. Germline assignment: CDR1 LNHDA and CDR2 SQIVND (reference sequence). The CDR3 DNA, read in part, is TGTGCCAGTAGTATCCAGGGGAGGAAAAAA. This codes for CASSIQGRKK. The entire CDR3 protein is CASSIQGRKKLFF.